This T cell receptor beta chain was recorded in a study of PD-L1 blockade in urothelial cancer. Turning to the study itself: Researchers found blood samples held a median of approximately 150,000 T cells.

Germline V gene lookup returns CDR1 GTSNPN and CDR2 SVGIG (reference sequence). This CDR3 is 11 amino acids long. Germline trimming cut 3 bases from V and 15 bases from J; bases unmatched to any gene: 6. Patients yielded 1 to 8 samples each, pretreatment and on-treatment. The authors spiked synthetic TCR analog templates into each PCR. Only in-frame clones appear in the TCRdb table, and some are missing; sequencing was by immunoSEQ multiplex PCR. Altogether around 40,000 clones are present, about 83% being singletons, with the ten largest covering approximately 15%. The clonotype comes from a man aged 60 to 69 with urothelial cancer. Sequencing used PBMCs, obtained around atezolizumab (anti-PD-L1) treatment. The V call is TRBV30, the J call TRBJ2-1, with TRBD2 identical over 9 bases. Here the CDR3 reads CAWRLAGPWFF. Written as DNA, the CDR3 is TGTGCCTGGAGGCTAGCGGGGCCCTGGTTCTTC.